Each of the 29 T cell receptor beta chains below was sequenced from the same sample in a study of CD8+ T cells in alopecia areata. Regarding treatment: oral pan-JAK inhibitor, 5-10 mg twice daily. Sequencing used cDNA as its template, made by extracting RNA and reverse transcribing it. Method: immunoSEQ multiplex PCR; TCRdb's copy keeps in-frame clones and lacks some. The sample lists about 190,000 clones; 60% to 70% were seen once. Sample: CD4+ T cells sorted from blood, taken at week 4, from a patient treated with tofacitinib. Source of these receptors: a human donor with alopecia areata.

V gene TRBV23-1 combines with J gene TRBJ2-1; TRBD2 agrees at 8 bases. TRBV23-1 is an ORF for which the function is uncertain. V gave up 6 bases and J gave up 1 base; unmatched junction bases: 23. There are 21 residues in the CDR3. The CDR3 region is CASRQPGRVAGPLSSYNEQFF. Here the CDR3 DNA reads TGCGCCAGCAGACAGCCCGGGAGGGTAGCGGGACCCTTGAGTTCCTACAATGAGCAGTTCTTC.

The V and J genes are TRBV11-2 and TRBJ2-2, with TRBD2 matching 8 bases. J gave up 3 bases and V 5 bases, and 5 bases lay outside the gene matches. The CDR3 extends over 15 amino acids. The germline CDR1 and CDR2 sequences are SGHAT and FQNNGV. The CDR3, as DNA: TGTGCCAGCAGCACACTAGCGGACGACACCGGGGAGCTGTTTTTT. Its translation is CASSTLADDTGELFF.

This clone is a singleton in its sample. The rearrangement joins TRBV25-1 to TRBJ1-2; 8 positions match TRBD1. The CDR3 is made up of 13 amino acids. Unmatched junction bases numbered 7, after V lost 5 bases and J lost 8 bases. Germline CDR1 reads MGHDK; CDR2 reads SYGVNS. The CDR3 coding sequence is TGTGCCAGCAGTCCTGGACAGGGACGAGGCTACACCTTC. Its protein is CASSPGQGRGYTF.

This clone was found a few times. This chain uses TRBV7-9 with TRBJ2-3, with 8 bases that match TRBD2. V gave up 5 bases and J gave up 4 bases; unmatched junction bases: 5. The CDR3 totals 14 residues. Germline CDR1 is SEHNR and CDR2 is FQNEAQ (reference sequence). In nucleotides, the CDR3 is TGTGCCAGCAGCCCCCTCGGGAGGGCAGATACGCAGTATTTT. It is translated as CASSPLGRADTQYF.

This clone was recorded only once. The chain recombines TRBV19 with TRBJ2-1, with D perhaps matching TRBD1 or TRBD2 (5 bases each). Trimming removed 6 bases at V and 0 bases at J, with 12 bases between. Germline V gives CDR1 LNHDA, CDR2 SQIVND (reference sequence). The CDR3 sequence is 15 residues long. Here the CDR3 reads CASRRDPSSYNEQFF. Here the CDR3 DNA reads TGTGCCAGTAGACGGGACCCAAGCTCCTACAATGAGCAGTTCTTC.

This chain uses TRBV30 with TRBJ1-1; 7 nucleotides agree with TRBD1. CDR1 GTSNPN and CDR2 SVGIG come from the germline V gene (reference sequence). Trimming cost V 2 bases and J 4 bases; bases outside gene matches: 7. This CDR3 region has 14 residues. CDR3 region: CAWSSGRGGTEAFF. CDR3 in DNA: TGTGCCTGGAGTTCTGGCAGGGGGGGCACTGAAGCTTTCTTT.

CDR3 in amino acids: CAWSPTSGNTIYF. CDR3 nucleotide sequence: TGTGCCTGGAGTCCAACCTCTGGAAACACCATATATTTT. This sequence joins TRBV30 and TRBJ1-3, with D unclear. CDR1 GTSNPN and CDR2 SVGIG come from the germline V gene (reference sequence). CDR3 length: 13 amino acids. V lost 2 bases, J lost 0 bases, and 5 bases lay in between.

This clone was recorded a few times. The chain is built from TRBV29-1 and TRBJ1-5, with 7 positions matching TRBD1. The V gene end was trimmed by 6 bases and the J gene end by 5 bases; junction bases not matched to a gene: 7. The germline gives CDR1 SQVTM, CDR2 ANQGSEA. The CDR3 covers 13 residues. CDR3 DNA: TGCAGCGTAGCGGGGACAGAATATCAGCCCCAGCATTTT. It codes for CSVAGTEYQPQHF.

The chain uses TRBV30 and TRBJ2-1, with D perhaps TRBD1 (5 bases). Trimming shortened V by 4 bases and J by 9 bases, and 10 bases separated the two germline ends. Per the germline V gene, CDR1 is GTSNPN and CDR2 is SVGIG (reference sequence). There are 11 residues in the CDR3. This CDR3 is CAWTIGVEQFF. In nucleotides, the CDR3 is TGTGCCTGGACCATAGGGGTTGAGCAGTTCTTC.

The chain couples TRBV4-1 to TRBJ2-2; TRBD2 matches 8 bases. This CDR3 region has 20 residues. CDR1 MGHRA and CDR2 YSYEKL come from the germline V gene. With V trimmed by 4 bases and J by 5 bases, 21 bases remained unmatched. The CDR3 DNA is TGCGCCAGCAGCCGCCCACGGTCAGGCAGGGCAGCGGGAGAAACCGGGGAGCTGTTTTTT. Amino acid sequence: CASSRPRSGRAAGETGELFF.

This chain links TRBV14 with TRBJ2-4; no definite D call. Germline CDR1 reads SGHDN; CDR2 reads FVKESK. The CDR3 length is 15 residues. Between the trimmed V and J ends, which lost 1 base and 2 bases, there was a span of 9 bases. CDR3 sequence reads: CASSQAGGTKNIQYF. In nucleotides, the CDR3 is TGTGCCAGCAGCCAAGCCGGTGGAACCAAAAACATTCAGTACTTC.

The rearrangement links TRBV30 to TRBJ2-2; unclear D gene. Germline lookup yields CDR1 GTSNPN and CDR2 SVGIG (reference sequence). V dropped 0 bases and J dropped 7 bases, with 9 bases sitting between them. The CDR3 loop spans 13 amino acids. The CDR3 DNA follows: TGTGCCTGGAGTGTATGGTCCGGCGGGGAGCTGTTTTTT. Protein: CAWSVWSGGELFF.

This chain connects TRBV7-2 to TRBJ2-7; TRBD2 might be the D (6 bases). The CDR3 is 14 residues long. Per the germline V gene, CDR1 is SGHTA and CDR2 is FQGNSA. The V end lost 5 bases, the J end lost 3 bases, and 14 bases lay between the germline ends. The CDR3 loop is CASSVGGGLYEQYF. The CDR3 DNA follows: TGTGCCAGCAGCGTGGGAGGCGGTCTCTACGAGCAGTACTTC.

The chain is built from TRBV19 and TRBJ1-5; D is possibly TRBD1 (6 bases). The germline CDR1 and CDR2 sequences are LNHDA and SQIVND (reference sequence). The ends were cut back, 1 base at V and 3 bases at J, with 19 bases in the middle. The CDR3 extends over 18 amino acids. CDR3 in amino acids: CASSIGPRGGVLNQPQHF. The CDR3, as DNA: TGTGCCAGTAGTATAGGGCCCAGGGGAGGGGTACTCAATCAGCCCCAGCATTTT.

The gene calls are TRBV30 and TRBJ1-5; D might be TRBD1 (5 bases). Germline CDR1 and CDR2: GTSNPN and SVGIG (reference sequence). Trimming left V 5 bases short and J 7 bases short, with 15 bases between. The CDR3 loop spans 13 amino acids. Here the CDR3 DNA reads TGTGCCTGGGGTCACGGGACCAACCAGCCCCAGCATTTT. The encoded protein is CAWGHGTNQPQHF.

The rearrangement joins TRBV18 to TRBJ2-3, with TRBD2 as a possible D gene (6 bases). The ends were cut back, 4 bases at V and 2 bases at J, with 16 bases in the middle. This CDR3 has 16 amino acids. In germline, CDR1 is KGHSH, CDR2 LQKENI. The CDR3 spells CASSQIIAETTDTQYF. In DNA, the CDR3 is TGTGCCAGCTCACAAATTATAGCGGAAACCACAGATACGCAGTATTTT.

The chain has TRBV15 and TRBJ2-3; D ambiguous. Looked up from germline, CDR1 is LNHNV and CDR2 is YYDKDF (reference sequence). V shed 4 bases and J shed 0 bases, with 11 bases lying between them. The CDR3 totals 15 residues. This CDR3 reads CATSIEDRSTDTQYF. The CDR3 DNA follows: TGTGCCACCAGCATTGAGGACCGTAGCACAGATACGCAGTATTTT.

This clone was seen only a few times. V gene TRBV6-5 combines with J gene TRBJ1-2; TRBD1 might be the D (5 bases). The germline V gene encodes CDR1 MNHEY and CDR2 SVGAGI. The length of the CDR3 is 11 residues. V gave up 7 bases and J gave up 8 bases, with 11 bases separating them. DNA for the CDR3: TGTGCCAGCACCCAGGGTTACGGCTACACCTTC. Its translation is CASTQGYGYTF.

This clone was recorded many times. The chain employs TRBV7-8 and TRBJ1-1; D perhaps matches TRBD1 (5 bases). The CDR3 has 14 amino acids. The germline CDR1 and CDR2 sequences are SGHVS and FQNEAQ. The ends were cut back, 4 bases at V and 4 bases at J, with 13 bases in the middle. The CDR3 sequence is CASSSAGGFTEAFF. The CDR3 DNA is TGTGCCAGCAGCTCGGCGGGGGGATTCACTGAAGCTTTCTTT.

This chain joins TRBV6-5 and TRBJ1-5; D might be TRBD1 (5 bases). The V gene lost 7 bases and the J gene lost 5 bases, with 18 bases spanning the gap. CDR1 and CDR2 (germline): MNHEY, SVGAGI. This CDR3 is 15 amino acids long. Here the CDR3 reads CASMRARGRDQPQHF. The CDR3 DNA is TGTGCCAGCATGAGGGCTCGTGGCAGGGATCAGCCCCAGCATTTT.

The chain has TRBV5-1 and TRBJ2-7, with D perhaps matching TRBD2 (6 bases). CDR1 and CDR2 (germline): SGHRS, YFSETQ. The CDR3 consists of 14 residues. V lost 4 bases and J lost 1, with 12 bases in between. CDR3 region: CASSLGLPSYEQYF. In DNA, the CDR3 is TGCGCCAGCAGCCTGGGACTGCCGTCCTACGAGCAGTACTTC.

This clone was seen more than once but under ten times. This chain links TRBV5-6 with TRBJ2-5; D is undetermined. CDR1 is SGHDT, CDR2 YYEEEE, per germline. The V end was cut by 4 bases, the J end by 1 base, with 2 bases between. This CDR3 spans 11 amino acids. CDR3 region: CASSGQETQYF. The DNA for the CDR3 is TGTGCCAGCAGCGGCCAAGAGACCCAGTACTTC.

With respect to this clone: The same CDR3 also results from other DNA sequences found in this sample. CDR3 region: CSVVGRLAKNIQYF. In DNA form, the CDR3 reads TGCAGCGTTGTGGGGAGACTAGCCAAAAACATTCAGTACTTC. The chain is built from TRBV29-1 and TRBJ2-4; TRBD2 is a possible D gene (5 bases). CDR3 length: 14 amino acids. The V end was cut by 4 bases, the J end by 0 bases, with 10 bases between. From germline, CDR1 is SQVTM and CDR2 ANQGSEA.

V is TRBV29-1 and J is TRBJ2-5; D possibly corresponds to TRBD1 (6 bases). Germline V lookup: CDR1 SQVTM, CDR2 ANQGSEA. This CDR3 contains 11 residues. Between the trimmed V and J ends, which lost 6 bases and 5 bases, there was a span of 10 bases. This chain's CDR3 is CSVWGQETQYF. Written as DNA, the CDR3 is TGCAGCGTCTGGGGGCAGGAGACCCAGTACTTC.

J is TRBJ2-5 and V is TRBV29-1, with 11 bases fitting TRBD2. The CDR3 consists of 15 residues. In germline, CDR1 is SQVTM, CDR2 ANQGSEA. J gave up 9 bases and V 7 bases, and 16 bases lay outside the gene matches. CDR3 amino acids: CSAVSSGRAEGPQYF. The CDR3 nucleotides read TGCAGCGCCGTCAGTAGCGGGAGGGCCGAGGGACCCCAGTACTTC.

This chain uses TRBV29-1 with TRBJ1-1, with D tentatively TRBD1 (6 bases). CDR3 size: 12 residues. CDR1 SQVTM and CDR2 ANQGSEA come from the germline V gene. V was pared by 8 bases and J by 7 bases, with 17 bases between. In nucleotides, the CDR3 is TGCAGCTCTGCTCGGACAGTCGGTGAAGCTTTCTTT. Protein product: CSSARTVGEAFF.

J is TRBJ1-2 and V is TRBV30; perhaps TRBD1 as D (6 bases). Trimming left V 0 bases short and J 8 bases short, with 13 bases between. CDR3 length: 13 amino acids. Germline-derived CDR1 and CDR2 are GTSNPN and SVGIG (reference sequence). CDR3 nucleotide sequence: TGTGCCTGGAGTGTACAGGGATTCGGGGGCTACACCTTC. It encodes CAWSVQGFGGYTF.

This clone showed up just a few times. The chain recombines TRBV25-1 with TRBJ1-1; D unclear. In germline, CDR1 is MGHDK, CDR2 SYGVNS. The CDR3 sequence is 14 residues long. Trimming removed 6 bases from V and 5 bases from J, with 16 bases in between. The CDR3 here is CASRRDTASTEAFF. CDR3 DNA: TGTGCCAGCAGGAGGGATACGGCGTCAACTGAAGCTTTCTTT.

This clone was found once. This CDR3 reads CSVENVGGLADTQYF. The CDR3 nucleotides are TGCAGCGTTGAGAACGTGGGTGGGTTGGCAGATACGCAGTATTTT. The chain carries TRBV29-1 and TRBJ2-3; no clear D. The germline V and J ends were trimmed by 3 bases and 4 bases, with 17 bases remaining between them. The CDR3 loop spans 15 amino acids. Germline CDR1 is SQVTM and CDR2 is ANQGSEA.